This T cell receptor beta chain appears in the sequencing data of a study of blood T cell repertoires in COVID-19. Study as a whole: Sites in the United States, Italy and Spain provided acute and convalescent COVID-19 samples. The cDNA or gDNA used as material had been derived from T cells, B-cell-depleted T cells, or PBMCs.

V lost 2 bases, J lost 2 bases, and 10 bases lay in between. CDR3 length equals 15 residues. Germline CDR1 is SEHNR and CDR2 is FQNEAQ (reference sequence). Authors' data handling: Scientists estimated how many nucleated cells there were by amplifying reference gene primers. Assay used: immunoSEQ multiplex PCR; TCRdb lists only in-frame clones, some missing. V and J calls and clone size are given by that table; D and trimming were obtained from the DNA. The sample shows some 250,000 clones, around 81% of them seen only once. This TCR was recovered from a man aged 25 to 45 who had recovered from COVID-19. This chain connects TRBV7-9 to TRBJ2-1; TRBD1 is a possible D gene (6 bases). Sequencing was done on a sample of peripheral blood. CDR3 nucleotides: TGTGCCAGCAGCTTAACAGGGTTGGCCTACAATGAGCAGTTCTTC. The encoded protein is CASSLTGLAYNEQFF. Full variable domain (remainder filled in from reference TRBV7-9 and TRBJ2-1): DTGVSQNPRHKITKRGQNVTFRCDPISEHNRLYWYRQTLGQGPEFLTYFQNEAQLEKSRLLSDRFSAERPKGSFSTLEIQRTEQGDSAMYLCASSLTGLAYNEQFFGPGTRLTVL.